Below, 24 T cell receptor beta chains from the same sample are listed, as sequenced in a study of blood T cell repertoires in COVID-19. Libraries were prepared by immunoSEQ multiplex PCR; TCRdb keeps only in-frame clonotypes and omits some of them. The sample yields 300,000 to 400,000 clones, around nine tenths seen once. Sequencing was performed on peripheral blood. These receptors came from a human donor in a cohort sampled during active COVID-19.

DNA of the CDR3: TGTGCCAGCAGTTTAGGCGGGGACGGTCAGCCCCAGCATTTT. The encoded protein is CASSLGGDGQPQHF. The rearrangement joins TRBV28 to TRBJ1-5; D possibly corresponds to TRBD1 (5 bases). Trimming took off 2 bases at V and 6 bases at J, with 11 bases between the two ends. CDR1 is MDHEN, CDR2 SYDVKM, per germline. The length of the CDR3 is 14 residues.

The rearrangement links TRBV7-2 to TRBJ1-2; 7 nucleotides line up with TRBD1. Germline trimming cut 1 base from V and 3 bases from J; bases unmatched to any gene: 11. Germline CDR1 SGHTA, CDR2 FQGNSA. This CDR3 region has 17 residues. The CDR3 DNA follows: TGTGCCAGCAGCTTAGAGGCAGGGGGTCAGCGGGACTATGGCTACACCTTC. This translates into CASSLEAGGQRDYGYTF.

The V and J genes are TRBV7-2 and TRBJ2-1; D is perhaps TRBD2 (5 bases). Deletions cut 8 bases from V and 6 bases from J, with 17 bases between. Per germline, CDR1 SGHTA and CDR2 FQGNSA. This CDR3 has 14 amino acids. The CDR3 reads CASLKGLWGNEQFF. The CDR3 nucleotides are TGTGCCAGCCTCAAAGGACTCTGGGGCAATGAGCAGTTCTTC.

This clone occurred once. CDR3 protein: CASSLGGSDNEQFF. The CDR3 DNA is TGTGCCAGCAGCTTAGGCGGGAGTGACAATGAGCAGTTCTTC. The chain couples TRBV7-3 to TRBJ2-1; TRBD2 matches at 7 bases. The CDR3 totals 14 residues. Germline V gene lookup returns CDR1 SGHTA and CDR2 FQGTGA. Losses at the gene ends were 2 bases for V and 5 bases for J; bases not matched to a gene: 3.

The rearrangement uses TRBV11-3 and TRBJ1-1, with a weak D call TRBD1 (5 bases). V was clipped by 5 bases and J by 2 bases, with 15 bases between them. From germline, CDR1 is SGHNT and CDR2 YENEEA. The CDR3 is 15 amino acids. The CDR3 nucleotides are TGTGCCAGCAGCCCCGGCCGGGGGGGAAACACTGAAGCTTTCTTT. Amino acids: CASSPGRGGNTEAFF.

V usage is TRBV19 and J usage is TRBJ1-5; D ambiguous. Germline V CDR1 and CDR2: LNHDA, SQIVND (reference sequence). There are 13 residues in the CDR3. Trimming removed 2 bases from V and 5 bases from J, with 7 bases in between. CDR3 residues: CASSIQKDQPQHF. DNA for the CDR3: TGTGCCAGTAGTATACAGAAAGATCAGCCCCAGCATTTT.

The chain links TRBV21-1 to TRBJ2-3; the listed D gene, TRBD2, was not tested against the DNA. TRBV21-1 is termed a pseudogene. CDR3 length: 20 residues. In nucleotides, the CDR3 is TGTGCCAGCAGCTCCACCAGACTAGCGGGAGATGCCCCGGGCACAGATACGCAGTATTTT. Protein product: CASSSTRLAGDAPGTDTQYF.

This clone was counted a few times. The chain is built from TRBV12-3 or TRBV12-4 and TRBJ1-4; D gene unclear. There are 13 residues in the CDR3. Trimming removed 7 bases from V and 8 bases from J, with 14 bases in between. CDR3 in amino acids: CASTGEDREKLFF. The CDR3 DNA follows: TGTGCCAGCACTGGGGAGGATCGAGAAAAACTGTTTTTT.

V usage is TRBV6-2 or TRBV6-3 and J usage is TRBJ2-7, with D maybe TRBD2 (5 bases). Germline loops: CDR1 MNHEY, CDR2 SVGEGT. The CDR3 is made up of 15 amino acids. Trimming removed 0 bases at V and 0 bases at J, with 9 bases between. Here the CDR3 DNA reads TGTGCCAGCAGTTACTCCTCGGGGAACTCCTACGAGCAGTACTTC. Its translation: CASSYSSGNSYEQYF.

This clone was recorded once. The rearrangement links TRBV3-1 (or the pseudogene TRBV3-2) to TRBJ2-7; TRBD1 matches at 10 bases. Trimming cost V 4 bases and J 2 bases; bases outside gene matches: 5. This CDR3 contains 15 residues. The germline V gene has CDR1 LGHDT and CDR2 YNNKEL (reference sequence). CDR3: CASSLPGQGTYEQYF. The CDR3 nucleotides are TGTGCCAGCAGCCTTCCGGGACAGGGGACCTACGAGCAGTACTTC.

The chain combines TRBV6-2 or TRBV6-3 with TRBJ2-7; D is possibly TRBD2 (5 bases). Germline loops: CDR1 MNHEY, CDR2 SVGEGT. The CDR3 extends over 13 amino acids. Between the trimmed V and J ends, which lost 4 bases and 4 bases, there was a span of 11 bases. CDR3 in amino acids: CASSFVGGYEQYF. Written as DNA, the CDR3 is TGTGCCAGCAGTTTCGTTGGCGGGTACGAGCAGTACTTC.

A remark on this clone: The identical CDR3 is also encoded by other nucleotide sequences in the sample. This sequence joins TRBV3-1 (or the pseudogene TRBV3-2) and TRBJ2-7; weak D call: TRBD2 (5 bases). Between the trimmed V and J ends, which lost 1 base and 3 bases, there was a span of 10 bases. Germline CDR1 is LGHDT and CDR2 is YNNKEL (reference sequence). The CDR3 covers 14 residues. The CDR3 sequence: CASSQGAGGYEQYF. The CDR3 DNA is TGTGCCAGCAGCCAAGGCGCAGGAGGCTACGAGCAGTACTTC.

This chain joins TRBV19 and TRBJ2-2, with D unresolved. The CDR3 is 10 residues long. Germline V lookup: CDR1 LNHDA, CDR2 SQIVND (reference sequence). V was shortened by 10 bases and J by 7 bases, with 7 bases between the two germline ends. CDR3 coding DNA: TGTGCCAAATCTTACGGGGAGCTGTTTTTT. Amino acid sequence: CAKSYGELFF.

The chain uses TRBV29-1 and TRBJ2-7, with 8 bases that match TRBD2. CDR1 is SQVTM, CDR2 ANQGSEA, per germline. This CDR3 is 13 amino acids long. V was clipped by 4 bases and J by 7 bases; unmatched bases: 9. The CDR3: CSVAPGGALEQYF. The CDR3 nucleotides read TGCAGCGTTGCCCCGGGGGGGGCGCTGGAGCAGTACTTC.

The V call is TRBV5-1, the J call TRBJ1-1; 7 positions match TRBD1. In germline, CDR1 is SGHRS, CDR2 YFSETQ. The V segment lost 5 bases and the J segment 3 bases; nucleotides outside the gene matches: 7. The CDR3 spans 14 residues. For the CDR3, the DNA is TGCGCCAGCAGTTCGACAGGGTGGGACACTGAAGCTTTCTTT. It specifies CASSSTGWDTEAFF.

The genes are TRBV9 and TRBJ2-5; D may be TRBD2 (6 bases). CDR1 is SGDLS, CDR2 YYNGEE, per germline. V lost 0 bases, J lost 5 bases, and 20 bases lay in between. CDR3 size: 17 residues. CDR3 in amino acids: CASSVGGGGRLAETQYF. The CDR3 DNA reads TGTGCCAGCAGCGTAGGGGGTGGAGGGCGCTTGGCCGAGACCCAGTACTTC.

This clone was picked up one time. The gene calls are TRBV6-6 and TRBJ1-3; D may be TRBD1 (6 bases). The CDR3 extends over 15 amino acids. Between the trimmed V and J ends, which lost 6 bases and 0 bases, there was a span of 12 bases. Germline CDR1 is MNHNY and CDR2 is SVGAGI (reference sequence). The CDR3 bases are TGTGCCAGCAGCCTCAACAGGGACTCTGGAAACACCATATATTTT. Amino acids: CASSLNRDSGNTIYF.

The V call is TRBV6-5, the J call TRBJ1-5, with 7 bases lining up with TRBD1. CDR1 MNHEY and CDR2 SVGAGI come from the germline V gene. The junction had 5 bases not matched to a gene; V was cut back by 6 bases and J by 0 bases. This CDR3 has 15 amino acids. CDR3 coding DNA: TGTGCCAGCAGGATGACAGGGTTTAGCAATCAGCCCCAGCATTTT. Amino acids: CASRMTGFSNQPQHF.

The rearrangement joins TRBV29-1 to TRBJ1-4; the D is unclear. Germline V gene data show CDR1 as SQVTM and CDR2 as ANQGSEA. V shed 7 bases and J shed 4 bases, with 7 bases lying between them. The CDR3 has 11 amino acids. The CDR3 DNA reads TGCAGCGCCGTCAGTAATGAAAAACTGTTTTTT. Amino acids: CSAVSNEKLFF.

This sequence joins TRBV18 and TRBJ2-7, with TRBD1 matching over 11 bases. The germline V gene has CDR1 KGHSH and CDR2 LQKENI. This CDR3 comprises 14 residues. The junction had 7 bases not matched to a gene; V was cut back by 6 bases and J by 6 bases. The CDR3 spells CASSAGTGGSEQYF. The CDR3 DNA follows: TGTGCCAGCTCCGCCGGGACAGGGGGATCCGAGCAGTACTTC. Supplemented by reference TRBV18 and TRBJ2-7, the full variable domain reads NAGVMQNPRHLVRRRGQEARLRCSPMKGHSHVYWYRQLPEEGLKFMVYLQKENIIDESGMPKERFSAEFPKEGPSILRIQQVVRGDSAAYFCASSAGTGGSEQYFGPGTRLTVT.

This chain uses TRBV5-6 with TRBJ1-2; D is possibly TRBD1 (6 bases). CDR3 length: 13 residues. V shed 4 bases and J shed 8 bases, with 15 bases lying between them. Per the germline V gene, CDR1 is SGHDT and CDR2 is YYEEEE. CDR3 sequence: CASSTEDRYGYTF. CDR3 sequence (DNA): TGTGCCAGCAGCACCGAAGACAGGTACGGCTACACCTTC.

This clone was seen only once. This sequence joins TRBV18 and TRBJ1-1, with D perhaps matching TRBD1 (5 bases). Germline V gene data show CDR1 as KGHSH and CDR2 as LQKENI. The CDR3 runs 13 residues. The ends were cut back, 5 bases at V and 4 bases at J, with 11 bases in the middle. Here the CDR3 DNA reads TGTGCCAGCTCAATGGGGGGGGGCACTGAAGCTTTCTTT. Translated, it gives CASSMGGGTEAFF.

V usage is TRBV2 and J usage is TRBJ1-1; D is uncertain. V was clipped by 0 bases and J by 9 bases, with 11 bases between them. Germline V lookup: CDR1 SNHLY, CDR2 FYNNEI. This CDR3 is 13 amino acids long. CDR3 residues: CASSEARGSKAFF. The CDR3 DNA reads TGTGCCAGCAGTGAAGCGCGAGGGAGTAAAGCTTTCTTT.

The rearrangement uses TRBV7-2 and TRBJ1-1; weak D call: TRBD1 (6 bases). The CDR3 has 14 amino acids. CDR1 SGHTA and CDR2 FQGNSA come from the germline V gene. Trimming left V 2 bases short and J 3 bases short, with 10 bases between. CDR3 bases: TGTGCCAGCAGCTTACGGGGGGCGGACACTGAAGCTTTCTTT. Translation gives CASSLRGADTEAFF.